This T cell receptor beta chain was recovered during a study of cytomegalovirus exposure and HLA in healthy donors. CDR3 length: 12 residues. Germline CDR1 is MNHEY and CDR2 is SMNVEV (reference sequence). Trimming stripped 6 bases from V and 4 bases from J, with 9 bases between. Use of 60 Vbeta and 13 Jbeta primers characterized the PCR. Clones were sequenced by immunoSEQ multiplex PCR, and TCRdb holds only the in-frame ones, with some missing. The data contain more than 140,000 clones, more than 60% of them singletons. Sequenced input: PBMCs. The receptor's source is a female donor in good health and CMV-seronegative. V is TRBV27 and J is TRBJ1-1; a possible D gene is TRBD1 (6 bases). CDR3 nucleotides: TGTGCCAGCAGGACAGGTTCCACTGAAGCTTTCTTT. Protein product: CASRTGSTEAFF.